Listed below are T cell receptor beta chains from one sample, sequenced in a study of vaccination and CD4 T cells after COVID-19. These receptors' targets are unknown. One entry per CDR3 protein results from TCRdb running MiXCR on the PCR reads. The sample contains under 20,000 distinct CDR3 sequences, 45% to 65% of which appear only once. The sample comprised CD4+ T cells from blood, cultured in vitro. These receptors originate from a human donor who had recovered from COVID-19. Each CDR3 is given with its conserved first and last residue. A D gene is named only where the DNA matches it firmly. The size field is filled for only some rows; it gives once, few, many or a size class.

D | J | size | V | DNA | CDR3
. | TRBJ2-7 | . | TRBV12-3/TRBV12-4 | TGTGCCAGCAGTTTAGGTCGCTGGGGTGGAAACGAGCAGTACTTC | CASSLGRWGGNEQYF
. | TRBJ1-3 | few | TRBV15 | TGTGCCACCAGCAGAGATTGGCGTCAAGCCGGAAACACCATATATTTT | CATSRDWRQAGNTIYF
. | TRBJ2-3 | . | TRBV4-3 | TGCGCCAGCAGCCAAGCCGCAGGGCGCACAGATACGCAGTATTTT | CASSQAAGRTDTQYF
TRBD1 | TRBJ1-2 | . | TRBV7-9 | TGTGCCAGCAGCTCACAGGGGGAGAGTGGCTACACCTTC | CASSSQGESGYTF
TRBD2 | TRBJ2-3 | few | TRBV20-1 | TGCAGTGCTAACACCTGGGACTACAAAATCGGTACAGATACGCAGTATTTT | CSANTWDYKIGTDTQYF
. | TRBJ1-5 | . | TRBV7-8 | TGTGCCAGCAGCTTAGGGCGGCAGGGCAATCAGCCCCAGCATTTT | CASSLGRQGNQPQHF
. | TRBJ2-7 | few | TRBV15 | TGTGCCACCAGCAGACCCTCCTTAGGGGGCGAGCAGTACTTC | CATSRPSLGGEQYF
. | TRBJ2-5 | . | TRBV7-2 | TGTGCCAGCAGCTTAGCGTGGGAGACCCAGTACTTC | CASSLAWETQYF
TRBD2 | TRBJ2-3 | . | TRBV20-1 | TGCAGTGCTAACCTAGCGGGAGCGGGAGATACGCAGTATTTT | CSANLAGAGDTQYF
TRBD1 | TRBJ2-7 | few | TRBV7-9 | TGTGCCAGCAGCTTAGGTACGCGGACAACAGGGGGCTCCTACGAGCAGTACTTC | CASSLGTRTTGGSYEQYF
. | TRBJ2-3 | few | TRBV6-2/TRBV6-3 | TGTGCCAGCAGTTACTCCTCATTCACAGATACGCAGTATTTT | CASSYSSFTDTQYF
. | TRBJ1-1 | . | TRBV20-1 | TGCAGTGCTAGAGCCGGATGGGGCACTGAAGCTTTCTTT | CSARAGWGTEAFF
. | TRBJ2-2 | . | TRBV11-1 | TGTGCCAGCAGCTTCTCAGGGTCGGGGGAGCTGTTTTTT | CASSFSGSGELFF
. | TRBJ2-3 | . | TRBV20-1 | TGCAGTGCTAGAGAGGCCAGCACAGATACGCAGTATTTT | CSAREASTDTQYF
TRBD1 | TRBJ1-2 | . | TRBV6-2/TRBV6-3 | TGTGCCAGCAGCCCCAGACAGGGAGCTGACTATGGCTACACCTTC | CASSPRQGADYGYTF
. | TRBJ2-5 | . | TRBV20-1 | TGCAGTGCTAGGAGACCCCCCGCTAGCTTGGAGACCCAGTACTTC | CSARRPPASLETQYF
. | TRBJ2-1 | . | TRBV7-3 | TGTGCCAGCAGCTTAACACCCGAACTCTCCTACAATGAGCAGTTCTTC | CASSLTPELSYNEQFF
. | TRBJ2-5 | . | TRBV15 | TGTGCCACCAGCAGAGATTTAGGGCGGGAAGAGACCCAGTACTTC | CATSRDLGREETQYF
. | TRBJ2-3 | . | TRBV19 | TGTGCCAGTAGCAGCTTCACAGATACGCAGTATTTT | CASSSFTDTQYF
. | TRBJ1-1 | few | TRBV7-3 | TGTGCCAGCAGCTTACAGGAGGACACTGAAGCTTTCTTT | CASSLQEDTEAFF
TRBD2 | TRBJ2-7 | . | TRBV6-1 | TGTGCCAGCATACGACTAGCGGGGAGCGCCTACGAGCAGTACTTC | CASIRLAGSAYEQYF
TRBD1 | TRBJ1-6 | . | TRBV6-1 | TGTGCCAGCAGCGTCTCGACAGGGAGTTTATTCGGTTCACCCCTCCACTTT | CASSVSTGSLFGSPLHF
. | TRBJ2-3 | . | TRBV25-1 | TGTGCCAGCAGTGAATATCTGGGCGGAGCTAGCACAGATACGCAGTATTTT | CASSEYLGGASTDTQYF
. | TRBJ2-3 | few | TRBV20-1 | TGCAGTGCTAGTCCGGGGAACGGAGGAACAGATACGCAGTATTTT | CSASPGNGGTDTQYF
. | TRBJ2-3 | . | TRBV5-1 | TGCGCCAGCGGGGGACCTAGCACAGATACGCAGTATTTT | CASGGPSTDTQYF
TRBD1 | TRBJ2-7 | . | TRBV5-4 | TGTGCCAGCAGCTTAGGGACAGACTACGAGCAGTACTTC | CASSLGTDYEQYF
TRBD1 | TRBJ2-5 | . | TRBV29-1 | TGCAGCGTCCCGGGACAGGGATACATACAAGAGACCCAGTACTTC | CSVPGQGYIQETQYF
TRBD1 | TRBJ2-1 | once | TRBV6-1 | TGTGCCAGCAGTACCAGGGGGGAGCAGTTCTTC | CASSTRGEQFF
. | TRBJ2-3 | . | TRBV15 | TGTGCCACCAGCGGGCGCCAGGGGGGGATCACAGATACGCAGTATTTT | CATSGRQGGITDTQYF
. | TRBJ2-7 | . | TRBV2 | TGTGCCAGCACGGGGACGGTTGGGGGTATCGAGCAGTACTTC | CASTGTVGGIEQYF
. | TRBJ1-2 | . | TRBV7-8 | TGTGCCAGCAGCTCCTACAGCCCTGAGCTACCGGGCAGGGACTATGGCTACACCTTC | CASSSYSPELPGRDYGYTF
. | TRBJ1-3 | . | TRBV7-2 | TGTGCCAGCAGCTTTGGACAGACCTCTGGAAACACCATATATTTT | CASSFGQTSGNTIYF
. | TRBJ1-1 | few | TRBV20-1 | TGCAGTGCTAGTCAGGACATGAACACTGAAGCTTTCTTT | CSASQDMNTEAFF
TRBD1 | TRBJ1-6 | . | TRBV11-3 | TGTGCCAGCAGCCAGGGGGCAGCCGATTCACCCCTCCACTTT | CASSQGAADSPLHF
. | TRBJ2-7 | once | TRBV5-4 | TGTGCCAGCAGTACCGACGCGTGGGGGGAGCAGTACTTC | CASSTDAWGEQYF
. | TRBJ1-1 | few | TRBV6-1 | TGTGCCAGCAAATCACAGCTCGCGACTGAAGCTTTCTTT | CASKSQLATEAFF
. | TRBJ1-1 | . | TRBV10-3 | TGTGCCATCGGACAATCCAGGGACACTGAAGCTTTCTTT | CAIGQSRDTEAFF
. | TRBJ1-2 | . | TRBV10-3 | TGTGCCATCAGTGAGGGCAGGGGAAGGGATGGCTACACCTTC | CAISEGRGRDGYTF
. | TRBJ2-7 | few | TRBV6-1 | TGTGCCAGCAGTGAGCCTAGGGCGGGGAGTAACGAGCAGTACTTC | CASSEPRAGSNEQYF
. | TRBJ2-7 | . | TRBV21-1 | TGTGCCAGCAGCAAGCATATACTACAGGGAAGAAGAAACTACGAGCAGTACTTC | CASSKHILQGRRNYEQYF
. | TRBJ2-3 | . | TRBV6-2/TRBV6-3 | TGTGCCAGCCTAGACTACCCCAGCACAGATACGCAGTATTTT | CASLDYPSTDTQYF
. | TRBJ1-5 | . | TRBV6-1 | TGTGCCAGCAGTGGACGGTATAGCAATCAGCCCCAGCATTTT | CASSGRYSNQPQHF